This passage covers 9 T cell receptor beta chains from one sample sequenced in a study of sequential checkpoint blockade in melanoma. Sequencing was performed with immunoSEQ multiplex PCR; in TCRdb, only in-frame clones are kept and a portion is missing. The table lists more than 9,500 clones, less than 25% of them singletons. Noted treatment: randomized to nivolumab then ipilimumab (arm A) or the reverse (arm B). Sample: tumor tissue (inferred from file names), taken from a patient given nivolumab and ipilimumab in sequence. All receptors come from a human donor with melanoma.

The chain employs TRBV7-6 and TRBJ2-1, with 8 bases fitting TRBD2. CDR3 length equals 14 residues. Germline CDR1 SGHVS, CDR2 FNYEAQ. V dropped 5 bases and J dropped 5; count of bases not matched to a gene: 5. The CDR3 DNA follows: TGTGCCAGCAGCATCGGACTAGCTAACAATGAGCAGTTCTTC. Residues: CASSIGLANNEQFF.

This clone was counted many times. The V gene is TRBV9, the J gene TRBJ2-1, with 8 bases aligning to TRBD2. V lost 2 bases, J lost 8 bases, and 6 bases stayed unmatched. The germline CDR1 and CDR2 sequences are SGDLS and YYNGEE. This CDR3 is built from 14 residues. DNA for the CDR3: TGTGCCAGCAGCGTCCTCGGGAGGGCCTATGAGCAGTTCTTC. Its protein product is CASSVLGRAYEQFF.

This chain uses TRBV11-3 with TRBJ2-3; 9 nucleotides agree with TRBD2. V trimming: 8 bases; J trimming: 5 bases; junction bases outside the gene matches: 14. Germline CDR1 reads SGHNT; CDR2 reads YENEEA. This CDR3 has 16 amino acids. As DNA, the CDR3 is TGTGCCAGCCAATCGACTAGCGGCCCCCGGAGAGATACGCAGTATTTT. Translation gives CASQSTSGPRRDTQYF.

The genes are TRBV11-3 and TRBJ2-3, with 14 bases aligning to TRBD2. Germline lookup yields CDR1 SGHNT and CDR2 YENEEA. The CDR3 has 17 amino acids. The V segment lost 5 bases and the J segment 1 base; nucleotides outside the gene matches: 5. CDR3 sequence: CASSPGLAGARTDTQYF. Here the CDR3 DNA reads TGTGCCAGCAGCCCGGGACTAGCGGGAGCTCGCACAGATACGCAGTATTTT. Supplemented by reference TRBV11-3 and TRBJ2-3, the full variable domain reads EAGVVQSPRYKIIEKKQPVAFWCNPISGHNTLYWYLQNLGQGPELLIRYENEEAVDDSQLPKDRFSAERLKGVDSTLKIQPAELGDSAVYLCASSPGLAGARTDTQYFGPGTRLTVL.

This clone was seen many times. The rearrangement joins TRBV9 to TRBJ2-1; D may be TRBD1 or TRBD2 (5 bases each). Trimming stripped 4 bases from V and 5 bases from J, with 25 bases between. Per the germline V gene, CDR1 is SGDLS and CDR2 is YYNGEE. This CDR3 comprises 18 residues. As DNA, the CDR3 is TGTGCCAGCAGCTCGACGGGACCGACTATGTTCCGTAACAATGAGCAGTTCTTC. Translation: CASSSTGPTMFRNNEQFF.

The gene calls are TRBV19 and TRBJ1-1; D is perhaps TRBD1 (6 bases). Germline CDR1 is LNHDA and CDR2 is SQIVND (reference sequence). The germline V and J ends were trimmed by 6 bases and 1 base, with 27 bases remaining between them. There are 19 residues in the CDR3. CDR3 bases: TGTGCCAGTAGGCCTGTAATATACAGGGATGAGTTTACGAACACTGAAGCTTTCTTT. Translation gives CASRPVIYRDEFTNTEAFF.

The chain links TRBV9 to TRBJ2-7; D possibly corresponds to TRBD1 (6 bases). V shed 5 bases and J shed 5 bases, with 17 bases lying between them. Looked up from germline, CDR1 is SGDLS and CDR2 is YYNGEE. CDR3 length: 14 amino acids. The CDR3 reads CASSAVSRGNEQYF. The CDR3 coding sequence is TGTGCCAGCAGTGCGGTCTCCAGGGGCAACGAGCAGTACTTC.

This clone was observed a handful of times. The genes are TRBV11-3 and TRBJ2-1, with 7 nucleotides matching TRBD2. This CDR3 region has 17 residues. The germline gives CDR1 SGHNT, CDR2 YENEEA. The junction had 12 bases not matched to a gene; V was cut back by 2 bases and J by 5 bases. CDR3 loop: CASSLRVGLAENNEQFF. The DNA of the CDR3 is TGTGCCAGCAGCTTAAGGGTGGGCCTAGCGGAAAACAATGAGCAGTTCTTC.

In its sample, this clone is medium-sized. The J gene is TRBJ1-1, the V gene TRBV5-1, with TRBD1 matching 9 bases. This CDR3 has 15 amino acids. The trim removed 4 bases at V and 7 bases at J, leaving 11 bases unmatched. CDR1 is SGHRS and CDR2 is YFSETQ in the germline V gene. This CDR3 is CASSGDTGGLVEAFF. The DNA for the CDR3 is TGCGCCAGCAGCGGGGATACAGGGGGCCTGGTTGAAGCTTTCTTT.